This T cell receptor (beta chain) was sequenced for a study of T cell repertoires and HLA-DP antigens. Overall study: Alloreactive CD4+ T cells targeted HLA-DP on transduced HeLa. Pre-culture CD4+ samples used roughly 1,200 ng DNA versus around 220 ng for CD137+CD4+ sorts. Study-level results: No separate analysis of naive versus memory CD4+ cells was done.

The CDR3 is 13 amino acids. Trimming removed 0 bases at V and 3 bases at J, with 2 bases between. Germline CDR1 is KGHSH and CDR2 is LQKENI. Deep-resolution sequencing targeted 150,000 to 200,000 T cell genomes in pre-culture CD4+ samples. TCRdb's copy holds only in-frame clones and misses some; the assay was immunoSEQ multiplex PCR. The sample records about 73,000 clones, around four fifths being singletons. In the case of this clone: The antigen is undetermined.

This clonotype originated in a man in his sixties in good health and CMV-seronegative. The sample taken for sequencing was CD4+ T cells from PBMCs. V and J are TRBV18 and TRBJ2-2, with D unclear. DNA of the CDR3: TGTGCCAGCTCACCACCGCACACCGGGGAGCTGTTTTTT. Translated: CASSPPHTGELFF.